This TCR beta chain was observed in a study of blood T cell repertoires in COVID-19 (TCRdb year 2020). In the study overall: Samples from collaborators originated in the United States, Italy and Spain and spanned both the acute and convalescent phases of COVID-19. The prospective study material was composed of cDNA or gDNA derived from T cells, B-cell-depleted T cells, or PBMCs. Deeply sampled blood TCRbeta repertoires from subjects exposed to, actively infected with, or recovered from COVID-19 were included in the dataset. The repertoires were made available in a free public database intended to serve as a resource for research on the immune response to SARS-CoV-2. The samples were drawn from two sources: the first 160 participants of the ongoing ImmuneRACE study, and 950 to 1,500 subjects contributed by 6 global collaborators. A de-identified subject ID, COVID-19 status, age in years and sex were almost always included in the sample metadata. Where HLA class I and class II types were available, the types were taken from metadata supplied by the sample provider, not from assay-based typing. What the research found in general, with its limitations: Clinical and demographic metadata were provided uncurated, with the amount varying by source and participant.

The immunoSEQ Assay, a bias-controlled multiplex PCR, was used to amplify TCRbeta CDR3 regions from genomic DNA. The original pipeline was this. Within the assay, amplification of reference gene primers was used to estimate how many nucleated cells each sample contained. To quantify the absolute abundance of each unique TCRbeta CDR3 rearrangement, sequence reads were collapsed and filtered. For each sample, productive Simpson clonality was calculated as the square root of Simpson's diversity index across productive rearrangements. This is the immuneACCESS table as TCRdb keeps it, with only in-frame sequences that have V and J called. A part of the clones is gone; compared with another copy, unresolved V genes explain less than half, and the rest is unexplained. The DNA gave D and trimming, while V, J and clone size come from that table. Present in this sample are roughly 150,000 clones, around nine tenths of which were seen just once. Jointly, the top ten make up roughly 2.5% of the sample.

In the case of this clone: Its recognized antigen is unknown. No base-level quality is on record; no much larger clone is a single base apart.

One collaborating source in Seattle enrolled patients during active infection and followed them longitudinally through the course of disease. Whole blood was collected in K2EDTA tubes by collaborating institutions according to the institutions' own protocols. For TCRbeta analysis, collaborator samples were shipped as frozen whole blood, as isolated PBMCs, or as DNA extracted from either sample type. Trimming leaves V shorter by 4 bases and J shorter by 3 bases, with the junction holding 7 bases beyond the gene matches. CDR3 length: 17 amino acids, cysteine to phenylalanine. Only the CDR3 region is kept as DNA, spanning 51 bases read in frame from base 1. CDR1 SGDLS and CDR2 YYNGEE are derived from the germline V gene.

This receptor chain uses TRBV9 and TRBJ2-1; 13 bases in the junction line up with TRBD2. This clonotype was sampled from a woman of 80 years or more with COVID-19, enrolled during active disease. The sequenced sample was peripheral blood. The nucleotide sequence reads TGTGCCAGCAGCTCGGGACTAGCGGGACAGGGCTACAATGAGCAGTTCTTC. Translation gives CASSSGLAGQGYNEQFF.